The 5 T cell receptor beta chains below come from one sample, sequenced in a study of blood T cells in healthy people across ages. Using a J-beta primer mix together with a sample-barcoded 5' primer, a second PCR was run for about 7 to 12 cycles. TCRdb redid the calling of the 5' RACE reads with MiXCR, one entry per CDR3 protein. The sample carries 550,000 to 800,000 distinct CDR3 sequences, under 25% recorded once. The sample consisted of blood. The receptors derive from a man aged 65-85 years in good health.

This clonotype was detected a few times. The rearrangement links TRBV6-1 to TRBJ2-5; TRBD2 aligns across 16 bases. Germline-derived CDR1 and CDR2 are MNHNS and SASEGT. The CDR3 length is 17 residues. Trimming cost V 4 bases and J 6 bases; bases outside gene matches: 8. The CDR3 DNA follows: TGTGCCAGCAGTGCAACAGGGACTAGCGGGAGGGGGAAGACCCAGTACTTC. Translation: CASSATGTSGRGKTQYF.

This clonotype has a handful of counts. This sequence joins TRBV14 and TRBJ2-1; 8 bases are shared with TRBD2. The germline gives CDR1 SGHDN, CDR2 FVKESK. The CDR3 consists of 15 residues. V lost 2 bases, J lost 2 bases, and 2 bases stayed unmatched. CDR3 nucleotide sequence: TGTGCCAGCAGCCAACCGGGAGGGGCCTACAATGAGCAGTTCTTC. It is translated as CASSQPGGAYNEQFF.

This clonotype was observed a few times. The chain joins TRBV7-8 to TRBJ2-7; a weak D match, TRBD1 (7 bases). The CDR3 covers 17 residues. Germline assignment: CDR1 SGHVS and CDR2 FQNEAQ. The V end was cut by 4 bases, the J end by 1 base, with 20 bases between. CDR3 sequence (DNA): TGTGCCAGCAGCTCCGCCCGTTGGAGGGGGCAATCCTACGAGCAGTACTTC. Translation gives CASSSARWRGQSYEQYF.

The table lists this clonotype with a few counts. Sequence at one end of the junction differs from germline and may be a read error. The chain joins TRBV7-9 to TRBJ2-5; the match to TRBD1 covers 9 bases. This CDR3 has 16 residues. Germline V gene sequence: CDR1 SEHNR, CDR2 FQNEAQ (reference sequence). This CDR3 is CASSLARDRARETQYF. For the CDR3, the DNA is TGTGCCAGTAGCTTAGCGCGGGACAGGGCTAGAGAGACCCAGTACTTC.

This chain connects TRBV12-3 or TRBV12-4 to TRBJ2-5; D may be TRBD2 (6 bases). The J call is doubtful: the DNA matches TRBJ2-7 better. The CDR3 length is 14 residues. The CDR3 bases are TGTGCCAGCAGTTTCCAGGGAGGCCCCTACGAGCAGTACTTC. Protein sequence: CASSFQGGPYEQYF.